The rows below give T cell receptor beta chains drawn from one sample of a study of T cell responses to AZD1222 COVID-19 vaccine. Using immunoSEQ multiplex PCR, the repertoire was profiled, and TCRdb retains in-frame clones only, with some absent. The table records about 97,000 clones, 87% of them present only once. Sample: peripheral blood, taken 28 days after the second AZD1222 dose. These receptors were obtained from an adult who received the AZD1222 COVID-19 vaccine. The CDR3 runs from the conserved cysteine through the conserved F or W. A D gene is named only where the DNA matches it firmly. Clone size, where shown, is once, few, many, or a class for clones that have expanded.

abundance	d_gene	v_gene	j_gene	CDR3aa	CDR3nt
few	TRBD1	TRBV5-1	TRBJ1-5	CASSPTGGGDNQPQHF	TGCGCCAGCAGCCCCACAGGGGGAGGAGACAATCAGCCCCAGCATTTT
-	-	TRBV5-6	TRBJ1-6	CASSLGVNNSPLHF	TGTGCCAGCAGCTTGGGAGTTAATAATTCACCCCTCCACTTT
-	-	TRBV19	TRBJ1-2	CAGSAGSSGYGYTF	TGTGCCGGCTCGGCGGGTTCTTCTGGCTATGGCTACACCTTC
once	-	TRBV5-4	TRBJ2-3	CASSPMTDTDTQYF	TGTGCCAGCAGCCCTATGACAGACACAGATACGCAGTATTTT
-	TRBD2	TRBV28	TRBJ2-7	CASSSAGVSYEQYF	TGTGCCAGCAGTTCAGCGGGAGTCTCCTACGAGCAGTACTTC
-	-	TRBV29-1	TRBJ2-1	CSVEEIWNEQFF	TGCAGCGTTGAAGAAATATGGAATGAGCAGTTCTTC
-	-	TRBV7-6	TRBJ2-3	CASSLDGSLDTQYF	TGTGCCAGCAGCTTAGATGGGTCCTTAGATACGCAGTATTTT
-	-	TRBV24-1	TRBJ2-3	CATSAPTRTDTQYF	TGTGCCACCAGTGCACCTACACGTACAGATACGCAGTATTTT
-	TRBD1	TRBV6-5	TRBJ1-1	CASSRQGFMNTEAFF	TGTGCCAGCAGCCGACAGGGATTCATGAACACTGAAGCTTTCTTT
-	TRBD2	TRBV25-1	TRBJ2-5	CASRPGLAGGMETQYF	TGTGCCAGCAGGCCGGGACTAGCGGGGGGGATGGAGACCCAGTACTTC
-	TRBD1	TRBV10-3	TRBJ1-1	CAISLTGGANTEAFF	TGTGCCATCAGCCTGACAGGGGGAGCGAACACTGAAGCTTTCTTT
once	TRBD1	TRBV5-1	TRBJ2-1	CASSPGTGLPYNEQFF	TGCGCCAGCAGCCCGGGGACAGGGTTACCCTACAATGAGCAGTTCTTC
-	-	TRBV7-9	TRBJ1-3	CASSLPIGYGAIYF	TGTGCCAGCAGCTTACCAATTGGGTACGGGGCCATATATTTT
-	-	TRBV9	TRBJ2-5	CASSATVKETQYF	TGTGCCAGCAGCGCGACCGTGAAAGAGACCCAGTACTTC
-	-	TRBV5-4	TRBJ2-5	CASSLKQGGETQYF	TGTGCCAGCAGCTTGAAACAGGGCGGGGAGACCCAGTACTTC
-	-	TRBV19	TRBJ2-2	CASSPGHPNTGELFF	TGTGCCAGTAGTCCGGGACACCCGAACACCGGGGAGCTGTTTTTT
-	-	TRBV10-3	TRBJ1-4	CAIKSATNEKLFF	TGTGCCATCAAGAGTGCAACTAATGAAAAACTGTTTTTT
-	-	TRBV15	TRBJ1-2	CATSPREGSSGYTF	TGTGCCACCAGTCCCCGGGAGGGTAGCTCCGGCTACACCTTC
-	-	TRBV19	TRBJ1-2	CASSIDSQNYGYTF	TGTGCCAGTAGTATAGATTCGCAGAACTATGGCTACACCTTC
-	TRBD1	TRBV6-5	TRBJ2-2	CASSNRTGNTGELFF	TGTGCCAGCAGTAATAGGACAGGAAACACCGGGGAGCTGTTTTTT
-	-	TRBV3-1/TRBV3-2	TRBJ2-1	CASSRSVRSYNEQFF	TGTGCCAGCAGCCGCAGCGTCCGCTCCTACAATGAGCAGTTCTTC
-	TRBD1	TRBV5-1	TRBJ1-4	CASSSGTDEKLFF	TGCGCCAGCAGCTCCGGGACAGATGAAAAACTGTTTTTT